A selection of T cell receptor beta chains follows, all from one sample in a study of molecular identifiers for immune sequencing clone quantification. TCRdb re-called the PCR reads through MiXCR, storing one row per CDR3 protein. The sample includes approximately 680,000 distinct CDR3 sequences, 25% seen only once; the top ten take 0.78%. Sequenced material: naive CD8+ T cells from blood, with Jurkat cell RNA spiked in. Every receptor here comes from a human donor in good health. Some libraries in this study had Jurkat cell RNA spiked in. Each CDR3 is given with its conserved first and last residue. The order of the fields is V gene, D gene, J gene, clone size, CDR3 DNA, CDR3 protein. The D gene is left open where the match is weak. Clone sizes are given selectively: once, few, many, or a class where the clone is expanded.

TRBV29-1	NA	TRBJ2-7	NA	NA	CSVVGQGAYAPYF
TRBV7-6	NA	TRBJ2-2	few	TGTGCCAGCAGCTTAGCGCGAGATGGCGGGGGCGACACCGGGGAGCTGTTTTTT	CASSLARDGGGDTGELFF
TRBV20-1	NA	TRBJ2-2	many	TGCAGTGCTAGAGATCCCCAGTACACCGGGGAGCTGTTTTTT	CSARDPQYTGELFF
TRBV9	NA	TRBJ2-7	few	TGTGCCAGCAGCCCCCGCAAGGACTTTCCGACCTACGAGCAGTACTTC	CASSPRKDFPTYEQYF
TRBV28	NA	TRBJ1-1	many	TGTGCCAGCAGTTTATTGTACAACACTGAAGCTTTCTTT	CASSLLYNTEAFF
TRBV29-1	NA	TRBJ1-1	many	TGCAGCGGCTATAACACTGAAGCTTTCTTT	CSGYNTEAFF
TRBV7-2	NA	TRBJ2-5	NA	TGTGCCAGCAGCTGGTGGGGGGAAGGGACCCAGTACTTC	CASSWWGEGTQYF
TRBV7-8	NA	TRBJ1-4	many	TGTGCCAGCAGCTCCGATGCAGGGGCGGGGGCAACTAATGAAAAACTGTTTTTT	CASSSDAGAGATNEKLFF
TRBV29-1	NA	TRBJ2-7	NA	TGCAGCGTCGTAACAGGGTTGGCCTACGAGCAGTACTTC	CSVVTGLAYEQYF
TRBV4-3	NA	TRBJ2-7	many	TGCGCCAGCAGCCAAGAAGTACTAGTGGTCTACGAGCAGTACTTC	CASSQEVLVVYEQYF
TRBV28	NA	TRBJ1-1	few	TGTGCCAGCACCGAAACGGGGGGCGTCTACTTTAACACTGAAGCTTTCTTT	CASTETGGVYFNTEAFF
TRBV7-9	TRBD1	TRBJ1-1	NA	TGTGCCGGCAGCCCGTCGACAGGGTCGAACACTGAAGCTTTCTTT	CAGSPSTGSNTEAFF
TRBV28	TRBD2	TRBJ2-5	few	TGTGCCAGCAGTTTATGGTTCGAGGAGAGGCGGGAGGGCCGGGGAGAGACCCAGTACTTC	CASSLWFEERREGRGETQYF
TRBV28	TRBD1	TRBJ1-3	many	TGTGCCAGCAGGCCTACAGGGGGCATTGGAAACACCATATATTTT	CASRPTGGIGNTIYF
TRBV19	NA	TRBJ1-1	NA	TGTGCCAGTAGTATAATTATCCTGTCAGCCCTAAACATTGAAGCTTTCTTT	CASSIIILSALNIEAFF
TRBV6-5	TRBD1	TRBJ1-5	NA	TGTGCCAGCAGGGCTACAGGGGGCAGGAGCAATCAGCCCCAGCATTTT	CASRATGGRSNQPQHF
TRBV4-1	TRBD2	TRBJ2-7	many	TGCGCCAGCAGCCGGAGCGGGGGTTACGAGCAGTACTTC	CASSRSGGYEQYF
TRBV29-1	NA	TRBJ2-1	NA	TGCAGCGCCTTCTCCCCACATAGCGCTCTCGATGAGCAGTTCTTC	CSAFSPHSALDEQFF
TRBV3-1	NA	TRBJ2-2	many	TGTGCCAGCAGAGACATTTCGACGCCCCAGCTGTTTTTT	CASRDISTPQLFF
TRBV7-6	TRBD2	TRBJ2-5	many	TGTGCCAGCAGCGACTTCGCGGGACTAGCGAAGAAGACCCAGTACTTC	CASSDFAGLAKKTQYF
TRBV5-4	NA	TRBJ2-2	NA	TGTGCCAGCAGCTACGGGGTCGGGGGGAACACCGGGGAGCTGTTTTTT	CASSYGVGGNTGELFF
TRBV7-9	TRBD1	TRBJ1-4	few	TGTGCCAGCAGCTCCGGGACAGGGGGCAATGAAAAACTGTTTTTT	CASSSGTGGNEKLFF
TRBV19	NA	TRBJ2-4	many	TGTGCCAGTAGTTTCTCCCAGGGAGGCATTCAGTACTTC	CASSFSQGGIQYF
TRBV9	TRBD2	TRBJ2-3	NA	TGTGCCAGCAGCGTACCCGAAGCGGGAGTCGCAGATACGCAGTATTTT	CASSVPEAGVADTQYF
TRBV29-1	TRBD2	TRBJ2-7	many	TGCAGCGTTGGTTCGGGACTAGCCTACGAGCAGTACTTC	CSVGSGLAYEQYF
TRBV15	TRBD1	TRBJ1-5	many	TGTGCCACCAGCAGCCGGGACAGGGGGTTTCAGCCCCAGCATTTT	CATSSRDRGFQPQHF
TRBV6-6	NA	TRBJ1-4	many	TGTGCCAGCAGGGGAGACAGTGAAAAACTGTTTTTT	CASRGDSEKLFF
TRBV10-3	NA	TRBJ1-3	NA	TGTGCCATCAGTGACCTCGAGTCAGATTTCTCTGGAAACACCATATATTTT	CAISDLESDFSGNTIYF
TRBV7-2	TRBD2	TRBJ2-7	NA	TGTGCCGGCAGCGCGGGACTAGCGGGAGGCCCCTACGAGCAGTACTTC	CAGSAGLAGGPYEQYF
TRBV6-2/TRBV6-3	TRBD1	TRBJ1-5	many	TGTGCCAGCAGTAATGACAGGGGCCCAGTAAGCAATCAGCCCCAGCATTTT	CASSNDRGPVSNQPQHF
TRBV30	NA	TRBJ2-5	many	TGTGCCTGGGCCCAGGGTAATCAAGAGACCCAGTACTTC	CAWAQGNQETQYF
TRBV5-5	TRBD2	TRBJ2-1	NA	TGTGCCAGCAGCTTGACTAGCGGGACTAATGAGCAGTTCTTC	CASSLTSGTNEQFF
TRBV5-3	TRBD2	TRBJ2-2	few	TGTGCCAACAGCTTGGGAGGGACCGGGGAGCTGTTTTTT	CANSLGGTGELFF
TRBV18	NA	TRBJ1-1	few	TGTGCCAGCTCACCGCTTTCTGGGAATGGTGATGAAGCTTTCTTT	CASSPLSGNGDEAFF
TRBV11-1	NA	TRBJ2-3	NA	TGTGCCAGCAGCTTAGGGACCGAAGGGGATACGCAGTATTTT	CASSLGTEGDTQYF
TRBV5-1	NA	TRBJ2-7	few	TGCGCCAGCAGGCAGAGATCCCCAGGGTCCTACGAGCAGTACTTC	CASRQRSPGSYEQYF
TRBV7-9	TRBD2	TRBJ2-3	NA	TGTGCCAGCAGCCCTGATCCGGTGTTAGCGGGAGATACGCAGTATTTT	CASSPDPVLAGDTQYF
TRBV25-1	NA	TRBJ2-1	many	TGTGCCAGCAGTGAATCCCGCCCCCTTCATGAGCAGTTCTTC	CASSESRPLHEQFF
TRBV19	NA	TRBJ1-5	NA	TGTGCCAGTAGTATAGGGACAATAGGCAATCAGCCCCAGCATTTT	CASSIGTIGNQPQHF